The 29 T cell receptor beta chains reported below all come from one sample, sequenced in a study of CD8+ T cells in alopecia areata. Noted treatment: oral pan-JAK inhibitor, 5-10 mg twice daily. Investigators isolated RNA and reverse transcribed it into cDNA to act as the sequencing template. Libraries were prepared by immunoSEQ multiplex PCR; TCRdb keeps only in-frame clonotypes and omits some of them. The sample carries over 85,000 clones, just over 70% recorded once. The sample was CD8+ T cells sorted from blood, taken at roughly week 45, from a patient treated with tofacitinib. The receptor set was obtained from a human donor with alopecia areata.

This chain links TRBV6-5 with TRBJ1-2; TRBD1 is a possible D gene (6 bases). Looked up from germline, CDR1 is MNHEY and CDR2 is SVGAGI. The V end lost 10 bases, the J end lost 8 bases, and 23 bases lay between the germline ends. This CDR3 is 14 amino acids long. Here the CDR3 DNA reads TGTGCCACCACACCTATGCAGGGGAATTACGGCTACACCTTC. As protein: CATTPMQGNYGYTF.

Concerning this clone itself: This likely came from a read error, as a far larger clone is one base away. The chain combines TRBV9 with TRBJ2-2; the D call may be TRBD1 or TRBD2 (6 bases each). This CDR3 is 13 amino acids long. Germline-derived CDR1 and CDR2 are SGDLS and YYNGEE. The V end was cut by 4 bases, the J end by 5 bases, with 9 bases between. CDR3 loop: CASSLGGTGELFF. CDR3 DNA sequence: TGTGCCAGCAGCTTAGGGGGGACCGGGGAGCTGTTTTTT.

The table lists this clone with a few counts. The chain employs TRBV5-6 and TRBJ1-2; perhaps TRBD1 as D (5 bases). CDR3 length: 13 amino acids. Trimming pared 2 bases from V and 3 bases from J, leaving 8 bases between. Per germline, CDR1 SGHDT and CDR2 YYEEEE. The CDR3 nucleotides read TGTGCCAGCAGCTTAGGGACGGACTATGGCTACACCTTC. This sequence encodes CASSLGTDYGYTF. The variable domain in full, with the rest retrieved from reference TRBV5-6 and TRBJ1-2, is DAGVTQSPTHLIKTRGQQVTLRCSPKSGHDTVSWYQQALGQGPQFIFQYYEEEERQRGNFPDRFSGHQFPNYSSELNVNALLLGDSALYLCASSLGTDYGYTFGSGTRLTVV.

The gene calls are TRBV4-1 and TRBJ1-2; TRBD1 aligns across 9 bases. V shed 4 bases and J 2 bases; nucleotides not matched to a gene: 11. There are 17 residues in the CDR3. Germline loops: CDR1 MGHRA, CDR2 YSYEKL. In nucleotides, the CDR3 is TGCGCCAGCAGCCTCGATTCGGGACAGGGCCAGAACTATGGCTACACCTTC. Translated, it gives CASSLDSGQGQNYGYTF.

The chain recombines TRBV4-3 with TRBJ1-4; weak D call: TRBD1 (5 bases). CDR3 size: 16 residues. V was cut by 1 base and J by 10 bases, with 19 bases left in between. Germline-derived CDR1 and CDR2 are LGHNA and YSLEER. CDR3 sequence reads: CASSQASGGSSAKLFF. CDR3 in DNA: TGCGCCAGCAGCCAAGCCTCCGGGGGTAGCTCCGCAAAACTGTTTTTT.

This chain's CDR3 is CASSLAGGPKNEQFF. CDR3 DNA: TGTGCCAGTAGTCTAGCGGGGGGGCCTAAAAATGAGCAGTTCTTC. This chain connects TRBV19 to TRBJ2-1; 12 bases line up with TRBD2. The CDR3 has 15 residues. J gave up 7 bases and V 5 bases, and 6 bases lay outside the gene matches. From germline, CDR1 is LNHDA and CDR2 SQIVND (reference sequence).

This chain links TRBV14 with TRBJ1-6; no definite D call. The CDR3 is 15 residues long. Trimming shortened V by 0 bases and J by 6 bases, and 9 bases separated the two germline ends. Germline V gives CDR1 SGHDN, CDR2 FVKESK. In nucleotides, the CDR3 is TGTGCCAGCAGCCAAGAACGGCATCCTAATTCACCCCTCCACTTT. The encoded protein is CASSQERHPNSPLHF.

The chain couples TRBV18 to TRBJ2-7; TRBD2 matches 8 bases. CDR1 is KGHSH and CDR2 is LQKENI in the germline V gene. Trimming at V came to 3 bases and at J to 5 bases, leaving 3 bases not matched to a gene. The CDR3 spans 13 residues. CDR3 in amino acids: CASSPYSGDEQYF. The CDR3 nucleotides read TGTGCCAGCTCACCCTATAGCGGGGACGAGCAGTACTTC.

This clone showed up just a few times. The rearrangement links TRBV2 to TRBJ1-2; 12 bases map to TRBD1. Germline V gene lookup returns CDR1 SNHLY and CDR2 FYNNEI. The CDR3 consists of 16 residues. V shed 5 bases and J 6 bases; nucleotides not matched to a gene: 10. This CDR3 reads CASSSPGQGARDGYTF. The CDR3, as DNA: TGTGCCAGCAGTTCCCCGGGACAGGGGGCTAGAGATGGCTACACCTTC.

This sequence joins TRBV15 and TRBJ2-7, with D possibly being TRBD2 (7 bases). With 5 bases removed from V and 6 bases from J, the gap between germline ends came to 14 bases. Per the germline V gene, CDR1 is LNHNV and CDR2 is YYDKDF (reference sequence). The CDR3 loop spans 13 amino acids. CDR3 region: CATSQRGGSEQYF. As DNA, the CDR3 is TGTGCCACCAGCCAGAGGGGGGGGAGCGAGCAGTACTTC. Complete variable domain (other parts from reference TRBV15 and TRBJ2-7): DAMVIQNPRYQVTQFGKPVTLSCSQTLNHNVMYWYQQKSSQAPKLLFHYYDKDFNNEADTPDNFQSRRPNTSFCFLDIRSPGLGDTAMYLCATSQRGGSEQYFGPGTRLTVT.

The CDR3: CASGLSTYNEQFF. For the CDR3, the DNA is TGTGCTAGTGGTTTGTCTACCTACAATGAGCAGTTCTTC. V is TRBV12-5 and J is TRBJ2-1; the D is unclear. Trimming took off 2 bases at V and 2 bases at J, with 4 bases between the two ends. This CDR3 contains 13 residues. Germline loops: CDR1 LGHNT, CDR2 FRNRAP.

The CDR3 here is CASSLGVGEKNIQYF. The DNA of the CDR3 is TGTGCCAGCAGCTTAGGGGTTGGGGAAAAAAACATTCAGTACTTC. The rearrangement uses TRBV7-2 and TRBJ2-4; D gene uncertain. The CDR3 runs to 15 residues. V was pared by 1 base and J by 4 bases, with 11 bases between. From germline, CDR1 is SGHTA and CDR2 FQGNSA.

The V gene is TRBV19, the J gene TRBJ1-1; the match to TRBD1 covers 9 bases. With V trimmed by 5 bases and J by 5 bases, 6 bases remained unmatched. This CDR3 has 14 residues. Germline V gives CDR1 LNHDA, CDR2 SQIVND (reference sequence). The CDR3: CASSPGQGGTEAFF. In DNA, the CDR3 is TGTGCCAGTAGTCCGGGACAGGGAGGTACTGAAGCTTTCTTT.

This clone was seen a handful of times. The chain combines TRBV4-1 with TRBJ2-7, with unresolved D. Per germline, CDR1 MGHRA and CDR2 YSYEKL. V was pared by 0 bases and J by 2 bases, with 11 bases between. CDR3 size: 15 residues. In nucleotides, the CDR3 is TGCGCCAGCAGCCAAGATAACCCCGGCCCCTACGAGCAGTACTTC. This encodes CASSQDNPGPYEQYF.

The chain links TRBV6-5 to TRBJ2-2; D uncertain. V lost 1 base and J lost 0, with 3 bases in between. The CDR3 extends over 14 amino acids. CDR1 is MNHEY and CDR2 is SVGAGI in the germline V gene. The CDR3 coding sequence is TGTGCCAGCAGTTACTTAACGAACACCGGGGAGCTGTTTTTT. Protein: CASSYLTNTGELFF.

The rearrangement links TRBV7-9 to TRBJ2-1, with 7 bases lining up with TRBD2. CDR1 is SEHNR and CDR2 is FQNEAQ in the germline V gene (reference sequence). V lost 5 bases, J lost 8 bases, and 6 bases stayed unmatched. CDR3 length equals 13 residues. CDR3 in amino acids: CASSDGGGDEQFF. CDR3 coding DNA: TGTGCCAGCAGCGATGGTGGGGGGGATGAGCAGTTCTTC.

CDR3 coding DNA: TGCGCCAGCAGCCAAGATCGGGGGAAATTTGCAGATACGCAGTATTTT. Amino acid sequence: CASSQDRGKFADTQYF. The chain uses TRBV4-3 and TRBJ2-3; tentative D call: TRBD2 (6 bases). The germline V gene encodes CDR1 LGHNA and CDR2 YSLEER. The CDR3 spans 16 residues. V gave up 0 bases and J gave up 4 bases, with 14 bases separating them.

This clone was seen a single time. This sequence joins TRBV10-2 and TRBJ2-5, with D perhaps matching TRBD2 (6 bases). Germline lookup yields CDR1 WSHSY and CDR2 SAAADI. CDR3 length equals 14 residues. V was trimmed by 4 bases and J by 5 bases, leaving 14 bases between them. DNA for the CDR3: TGCGCCAGCAGTGGCGGGGAGGTGGGGGAGACCCAGTACTTC. Its protein is CASSGGEVGETQYF.

V is TRBV25-1 and J is TRBJ2-5; D call uncertain. Per germline, CDR1 MGHDK and CDR2 SYGVNS. Trimming removed 8 bases from V and 2 bases from J, with 3 bases in between. The CDR3 consists of 10 residues. The CDR3 nucleotides read TGTGCCAGCGGACAAGAGACCCAGTACTTC. It is translated as CASGQETQYF.

As to this clone: Mismatch with germline at one junction end may stem from a read error. V gene TRBV7-9 combines with J gene TRBJ2-7; D assignment may be TRBD1 or TRBD2 (5 bases each). The CDR3 loop spans 16 amino acids. Germline loops: CDR1 SEHNR, CDR2 FQNEAQ (reference sequence). CDR3 sequence: CASSIAAGRTPYEQYF. CDR3 coding DNA: TGTGCCAGCAGCATAGCCGCAGGGAGAACTCCCTACGAGCAGTACTTC.

Only one count was recorded for this clone. The chain is built from TRBV5-1 and TRBJ2-1, with 11 bases lining up with TRBD2. This CDR3 is 14 amino acids long. Per germline, CDR1 SGHRS and CDR2 YFSETQ. Trimming cost V 6 bases and J 8 bases; bases outside gene matches: 7. The CDR3: CASNTSGGVDEQFF. The DNA of the CDR3 is TGCGCCAGCAACACTAGCGGGGGAGTCGATGAGCAGTTCTTC.

The chain is built from TRBV19 and TRBJ1-2; D perhaps matches TRBD1 (5 bases). The V gene lost 3 bases and the J gene lost 5 bases, with 10 bases spanning the gap. From germline, CDR1 is LNHDA and CDR2 SQIVND (reference sequence). The CDR3 is 13 amino acids. The CDR3 loop is CASSMKQVYGYTF. CDR3 DNA: TGTGCCAGTAGTATGAAACAGGTATATGGCTACACCTTC.

About this clone itself: This sample includes further DNA sequences coding for the same CDR3. The CDR3 is CASSQSLSNEQFF. The CDR3, as DNA: TGCGCCAGCAGCCAAAGCCTAAGCAATGAGCAGTTCTTC. The chain combines TRBV4-3 with TRBJ2-1, with unresolved D. This CDR3 is built from 13 residues. The V end lost 2 bases, the J end lost 6 bases, and 8 bases lay between the germline ends. Per the germline V gene, CDR1 is LGHNA and CDR2 is YSLEER.

Points on this clone: Within the sample, other DNA sequences also encode this same CDR3. The chain couples TRBV15 to TRBJ1-5; D is uncertain. Trimming shortened V by 0 bases and J by 4 bases, and 1 base separated the two germline ends. Germline V gene lookup returns CDR1 LNHNV and CDR2 YYDKDF (reference sequence). This CDR3 region has 12 residues. CDR3 DNA: TGTGCCACCAGCAGAGAAAATCAGCCCCAGCATTTT. Encoded protein: CATSRENQPQHF.

The CDR3, as DNA: TGTGCCACCAGCCCTGGGGCTGGCTACGAGCAGTACTTC. Residues: CATSPGAGYEQYF. This chain connects TRBV15 to TRBJ2-7, with a weak D call TRBD1 (5 bases). The CDR3 consists of 13 residues. V lost 5 bases to trimming and J lost 3 bases, with 11 bases between them. In germline, CDR1 is LNHNV, CDR2 YYDKDF (reference sequence).

V gene TRBV7-9 combines with J gene TRBJ1-1, with a tentative D call TRBD1 (5 bases). The CDR3 runs to 12 residues. The germline CDR1 and CDR2 sequences are SEHNR and FQNEAQ (reference sequence). V shed 3 bases and J shed 5 bases, with 7 bases lying between them. The CDR3 bases are TGTGCCAGCAGCTTTTGGGGGACTGAAGCTTTCTTT. Its protein product is CASSFWGTEAFF.

This clone was recorded only once. The chain recombines TRBV5-1 with TRBJ2-3; perhaps TRBD2 as D (5 bases). The CDR3 is 13 residues long. Germline lookup yields CDR1 SGHRS and CDR2 YFSETQ. Trimming removed 0 bases at V and 4 bases at J, with 6 bases between. The DNA of the CDR3 is TGCGCCAGCAGCTTGGAACTAGCAGATACGCAGTATTTT. Its translation is CASSLELADTQYF.

The V and J genes are TRBV30 and TRBJ2-3, with a weak D call TRBD2 (5 bases). Germline values: CDR1 GTSNPN, CDR2 SVGIG (reference sequence). Trimming pared 4 bases from V and 2 bases from J, leaving 10 bases between. The CDR3 spans 13 residues. The CDR3 nucleotides read TGTGCCTGGACTATCGGACTCACAGATACGCAGTATTTT. Protein product: CAWTIGLTDTQYF. The full variable domain, in which reference TRBV30 and TRBJ2-3 provide the parts outside the CDR3, is SQTIHQWPATLVQPVGSPLSLECTVEGTSNPNLYWYRQAAGRGLQLLFYSVGIGQISSEVPQNLSASRPQDRQFILSSKKLLLSDSGFYLCAWTIGLTDTQYFGPGTRLTVL.

The J gene is TRBJ1-1, the V gene TRBV13, with a possible D match to TRBD1 (5 bases). The CDR3 spans 11 residues. CDR1 is PRHDT, CDR2 FYEKMQ, per germline (reference sequence). V was cut by 6 bases and J by 11 bases, with 13 bases left in between. The CDR3 here is CASRFEGEAFF. The CDR3 DNA reads TGTGCCAGCAGATTCGAAGGGGAGGCTTTCTTT.